This T cell receptor beta chain derives from a study of OX40 agonist ivuxolimab in advanced cancers. On the study more broadly: In this cohort, patients received ivuxolimab, an agonistic anti-OX40 (CD134) antibody. Every 2 weeks, patients received ivuxolimab intravenously, dosed at 0.01 to 10 mg/kg. Whole-study results and caveats: Expanded peripheral T cells had an undetermined antigen specificity.

Assay used: immunoSEQ multiplex PCR; TCRdb lists only in-frame clones, some missing. This table has 70,000 to 100,000 clones, around 86% appearing once. Notes on this clone: Its target is not known.

Germline assignment: CDR1 SGHRS and CDR2 YFSETQ. The CDR3 totals 14 residues. The ends lost 4 bases at V and 1 base at J; junction bases unmatched: 4. Exclusion applied to patients with autoimmune disease history or systemic immunosuppression. The chain uses TRBV5-1 and TRBJ1-1; 7 nucleotides line up with TRBD1. The clonotype was recovered from an adult with an advanced solid tumor such as melanoma, head and neck, liver or kidney cancer. Specimen: CD4+ or CD8+ T cells sorted from blood, collected in a trial of the OX40 agonist ivuxolimab. This chain's CDR3 is CASSRWTGNTEAFF. The CDR3 DNA reads TGCGCCAGCAGCAGATGGACAGGGAACACTGAAGCTTTCTTT.